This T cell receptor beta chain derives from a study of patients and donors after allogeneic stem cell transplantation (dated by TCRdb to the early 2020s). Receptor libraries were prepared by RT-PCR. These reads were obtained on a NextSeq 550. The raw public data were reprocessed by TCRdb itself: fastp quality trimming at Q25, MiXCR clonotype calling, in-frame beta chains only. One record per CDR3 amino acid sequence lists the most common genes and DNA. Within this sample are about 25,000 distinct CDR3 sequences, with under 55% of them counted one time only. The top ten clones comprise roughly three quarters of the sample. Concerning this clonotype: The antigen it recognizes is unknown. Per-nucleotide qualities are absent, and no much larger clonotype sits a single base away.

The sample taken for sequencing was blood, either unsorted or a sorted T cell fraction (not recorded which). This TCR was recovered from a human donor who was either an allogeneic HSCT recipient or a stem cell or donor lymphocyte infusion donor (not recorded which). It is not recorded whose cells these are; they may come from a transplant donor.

The CDR3 region has the sequence CASSPGILRSGNTIYF. At the DNA level, the sequence is TGTGCCAGCAGCCCCGGGATTCTCCGCTCTGGAAACACCATATATTTT. In this chain, TRBV2 is recombined with TRBJ1-3; the D gene lacks a confident call. V is shortened by 6 bases, J by 0 bases, and the region joining them spans 15 bases. The CDR3 starts with the cysteine, ends with the phenylalanine, and has 16 residues. Only the CDR3 part of the read is kept: 48 bases, read in frame from the first base. According to the germline V gene, CDR1 reads SNHLY and CDR2 reads FYNNEI.